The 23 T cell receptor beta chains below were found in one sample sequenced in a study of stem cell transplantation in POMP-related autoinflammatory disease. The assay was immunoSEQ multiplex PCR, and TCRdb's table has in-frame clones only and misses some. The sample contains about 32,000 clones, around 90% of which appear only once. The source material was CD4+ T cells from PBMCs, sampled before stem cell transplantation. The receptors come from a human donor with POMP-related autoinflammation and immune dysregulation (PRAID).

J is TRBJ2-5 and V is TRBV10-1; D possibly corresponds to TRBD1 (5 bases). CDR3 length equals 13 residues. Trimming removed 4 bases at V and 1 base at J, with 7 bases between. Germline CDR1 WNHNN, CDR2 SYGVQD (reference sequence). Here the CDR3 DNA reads TGCGCCAGCAGTGTGACAGCCCAAGAGACCCAGTACTTC. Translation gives CASSVTAQETQYF.

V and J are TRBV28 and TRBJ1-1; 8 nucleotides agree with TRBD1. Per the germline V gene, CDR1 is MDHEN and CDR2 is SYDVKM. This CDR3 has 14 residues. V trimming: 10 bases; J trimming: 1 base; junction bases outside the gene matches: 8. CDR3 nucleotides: TGTGCCACCATGCCGGGACAGGCGAACACTGAAGCTTTCTTT. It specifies CATMPGQANTEAFF.

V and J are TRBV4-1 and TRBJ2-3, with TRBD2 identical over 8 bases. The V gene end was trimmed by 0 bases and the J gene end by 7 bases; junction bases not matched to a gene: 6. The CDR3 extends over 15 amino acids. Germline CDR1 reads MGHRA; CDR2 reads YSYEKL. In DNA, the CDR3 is TGCGCCAGCAGCCAAGATCCGGGGGGGGCAAATACGCAGTATTTT. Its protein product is CASSQDPGGANTQYF.

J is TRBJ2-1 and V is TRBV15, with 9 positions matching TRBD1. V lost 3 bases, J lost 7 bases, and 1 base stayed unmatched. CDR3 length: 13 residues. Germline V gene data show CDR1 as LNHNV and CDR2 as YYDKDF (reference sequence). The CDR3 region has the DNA TGTGCCACCAGCAGGGGACAGGGAAATGAGCAGTTCTTC. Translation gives CATSRGQGNEQFF.

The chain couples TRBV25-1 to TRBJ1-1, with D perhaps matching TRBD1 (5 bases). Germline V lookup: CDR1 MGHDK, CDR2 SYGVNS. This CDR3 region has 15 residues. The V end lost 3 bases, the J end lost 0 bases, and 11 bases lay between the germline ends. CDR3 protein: CASSEASRVNTEAFF. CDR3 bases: TGTGCCAGCAGTGAGGCCTCCAGGGTGAACACTGAAGCTTTCTTT. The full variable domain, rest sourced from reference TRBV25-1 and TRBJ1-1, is EADIYQTPRYLVIGTGKKITLECSQTMGHDKMYWYQQDPGMELHLIHYSYGVNSTEKGDLSSESTVSRIRTEHFPLTLESARPSHTSQYLCASSEASRVNTEAFFGQGTRLTVV.

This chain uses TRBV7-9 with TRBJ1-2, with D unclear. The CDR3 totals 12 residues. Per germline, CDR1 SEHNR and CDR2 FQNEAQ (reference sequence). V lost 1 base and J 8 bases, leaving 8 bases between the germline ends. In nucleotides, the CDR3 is TGTGCCAGCAGCTTAGGGGTCGGGGGCTACACCTTC. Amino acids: CASSLGVGGYTF.

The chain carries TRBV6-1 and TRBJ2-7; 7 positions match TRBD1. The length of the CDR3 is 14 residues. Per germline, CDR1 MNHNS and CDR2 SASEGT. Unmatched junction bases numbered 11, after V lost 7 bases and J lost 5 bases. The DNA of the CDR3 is TGTGCCAGCATTCCTAACCGACAGGGACACGAGCAGTACTTC. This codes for CASIPNRQGHEQYF.

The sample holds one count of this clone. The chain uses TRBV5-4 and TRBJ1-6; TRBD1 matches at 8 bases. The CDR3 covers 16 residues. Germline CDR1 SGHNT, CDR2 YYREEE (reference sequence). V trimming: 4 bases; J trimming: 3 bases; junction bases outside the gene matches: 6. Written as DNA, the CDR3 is TGTGCCAGCAGCGTAGGACAGGGAGGCTATAATTCACCCCTCCACTTT. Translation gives CASSVGQGGYNSPLHF.

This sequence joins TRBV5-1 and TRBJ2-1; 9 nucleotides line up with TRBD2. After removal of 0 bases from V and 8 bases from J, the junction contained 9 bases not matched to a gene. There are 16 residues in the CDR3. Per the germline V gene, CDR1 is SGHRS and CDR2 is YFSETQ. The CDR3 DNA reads TGCGCCAGCAGCTTGGGGATAGCGGGAGTCGGGGATGAGCAGTTCTTC. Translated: CASSLGIAGVGDEQFF.

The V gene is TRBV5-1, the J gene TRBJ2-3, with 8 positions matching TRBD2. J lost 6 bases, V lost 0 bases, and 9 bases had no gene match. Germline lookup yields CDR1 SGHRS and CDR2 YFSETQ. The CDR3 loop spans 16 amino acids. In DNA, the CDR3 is TGCGCCAGCAGCTTGGGGACTAGCTATCAGGGGGATACGCAGTATTTT. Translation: CASSLGTSYQGDTQYF.

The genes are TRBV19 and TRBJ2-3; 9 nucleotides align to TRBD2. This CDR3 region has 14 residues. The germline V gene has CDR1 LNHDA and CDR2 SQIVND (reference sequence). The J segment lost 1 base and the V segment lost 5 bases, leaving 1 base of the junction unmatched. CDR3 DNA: TGTGCCAGTAGTCCTAGCGGGGGCACAGATACGCAGTATTTT. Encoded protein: CASSPSGGTDTQYF.

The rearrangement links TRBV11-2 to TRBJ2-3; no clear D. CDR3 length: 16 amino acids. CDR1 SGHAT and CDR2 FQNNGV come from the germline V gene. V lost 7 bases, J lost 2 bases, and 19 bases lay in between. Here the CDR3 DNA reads TGTGCCAGCACTTCCGGCTCGTCTATGTACACAGATACGCAGTATTTT. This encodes CASTSGSSMYTDTQYF.

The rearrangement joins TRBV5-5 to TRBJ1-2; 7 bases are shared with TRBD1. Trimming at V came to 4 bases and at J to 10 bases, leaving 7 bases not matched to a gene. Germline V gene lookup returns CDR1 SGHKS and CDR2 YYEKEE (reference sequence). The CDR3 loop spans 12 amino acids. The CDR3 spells CASSARQGTYTF. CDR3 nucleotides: TGTGCCAGCAGCGCCCGACAGGGAACCTACACCTTC.

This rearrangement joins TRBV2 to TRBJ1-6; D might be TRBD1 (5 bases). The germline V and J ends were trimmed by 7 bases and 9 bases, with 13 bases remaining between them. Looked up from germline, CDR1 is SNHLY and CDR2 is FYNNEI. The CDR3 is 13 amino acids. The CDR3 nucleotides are TGTGCCAGCAAAGAAGGGGCAAGTTCACCCCTCCACTTT. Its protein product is CASKEGASSPLHF.

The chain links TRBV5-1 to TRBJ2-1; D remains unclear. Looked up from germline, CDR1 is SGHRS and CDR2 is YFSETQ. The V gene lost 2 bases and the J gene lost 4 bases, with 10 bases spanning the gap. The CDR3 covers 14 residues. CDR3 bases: TGCGCCAGCAGCTTTCGCCTCGGGTACAATGAGCAGTTCTTC. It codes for CASSFRLGYNEQFF.

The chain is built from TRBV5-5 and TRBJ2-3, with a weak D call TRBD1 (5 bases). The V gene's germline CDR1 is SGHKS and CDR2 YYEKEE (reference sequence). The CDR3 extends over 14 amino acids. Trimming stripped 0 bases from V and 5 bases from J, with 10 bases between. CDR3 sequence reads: CASSLEGPKDTQYF. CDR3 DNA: TGTGCCAGCAGCTTGGAGGGGCCAAAAGATACGCAGTATTTT.

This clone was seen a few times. The CDR3 is CASKEGLGYGYTF. The CDR3 DNA is TGTGCCAGTAAGGAGGGATTGGGATATGGCTACACCTTC. This chain joins TRBV19 and TRBJ1-2; the D is unclear. Trimming cost V 7 bases and J 5 bases, with 14 bases left between them. This CDR3 is built from 13 residues. Looked up from germline, CDR1 is LNHDA and CDR2 is SQIVND (reference sequence). Together with reference TRBV19 and TRBJ1-2, the CDR3 gives the full variable domain: DGGITQSPKYLFRKEGQNVTLSCEQNLNHDAMYWYRQDPGQGLRLIYYSQIVNDFQKGDIAEGYSVSREKKESFPLTVTSAQKNPTAFYLCASKEGLGYGYTFGSGTRLTVV.

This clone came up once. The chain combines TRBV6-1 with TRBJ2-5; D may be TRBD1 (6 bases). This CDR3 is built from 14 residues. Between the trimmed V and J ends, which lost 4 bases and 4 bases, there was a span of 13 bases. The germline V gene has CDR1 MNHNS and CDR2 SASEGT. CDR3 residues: CASSGRGRGETQYF. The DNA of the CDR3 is TGTGCCAGCAGTGGCAGGGGAAGGGGAGAGACCCAGTACTTC.

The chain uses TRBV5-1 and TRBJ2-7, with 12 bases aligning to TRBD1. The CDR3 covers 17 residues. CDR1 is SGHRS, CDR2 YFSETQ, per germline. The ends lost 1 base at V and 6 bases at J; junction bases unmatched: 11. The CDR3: CASSLTPGQGARGEQYF. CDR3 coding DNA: TGCGCCAGCAGCTTGACCCCGGGACAGGGGGCGCGAGGCGAGCAGTACTTC.

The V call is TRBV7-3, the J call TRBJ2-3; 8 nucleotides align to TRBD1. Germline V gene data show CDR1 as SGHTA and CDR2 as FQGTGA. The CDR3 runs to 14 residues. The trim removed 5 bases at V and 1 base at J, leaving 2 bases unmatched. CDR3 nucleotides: TGTGCCAGCAGCCTGACAGGGGGCACAGATACGCAGTATTTT. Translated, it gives CASSLTGGTDTQYF.

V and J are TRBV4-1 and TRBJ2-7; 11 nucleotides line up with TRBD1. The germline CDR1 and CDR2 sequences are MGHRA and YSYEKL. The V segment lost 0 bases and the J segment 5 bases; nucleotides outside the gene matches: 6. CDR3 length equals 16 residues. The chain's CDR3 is CASSQDGQGASHEQYF. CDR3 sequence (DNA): TGCGCCAGCAGCCAAGATGGACAGGGGGCTTCTCACGAGCAGTACTTC.

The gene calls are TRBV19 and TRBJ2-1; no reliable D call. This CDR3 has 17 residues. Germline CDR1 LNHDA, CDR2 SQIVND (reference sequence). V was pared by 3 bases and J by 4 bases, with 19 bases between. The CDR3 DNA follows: TGTGCCAGTAGTATGGTGGGGTTAGGACGGAGATACAATGAGCAGTTCTTC. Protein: CASSMVGLGRRYNEQFF.

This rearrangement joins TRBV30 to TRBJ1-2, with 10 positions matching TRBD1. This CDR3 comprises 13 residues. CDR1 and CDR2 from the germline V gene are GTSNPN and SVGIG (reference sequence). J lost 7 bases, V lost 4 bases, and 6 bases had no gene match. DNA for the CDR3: TGTGCCTGGAATCGGGACAGGGGTTTTGGCTACACCTTC. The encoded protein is CAWNRDRGFGYTF.